These 10 T cell receptor beta chains were all obtained from the same sample, sequenced in a study of CD8+ T cells in alopecia areata. Researchers sorted pooled cutaneous lymph node cells on the basis of CD4, CD8alpha, NKG2D, NKG2ACE and other markers. Extracted RNA was reverse transcribed, and the resulting cDNA served as sequencing template. Profiled with immunoSEQ multiplex PCR; TCRdb holds only in-frame clones, not every one. The sample lists some 18,000 clones, none appearing once, the ten largest making up around 33%. Sequenced sample: CD8+ T cells sorted from a lymph node. The receptors here all came from a C3H/HeJ mouse with alopecia areata. MHC haplotype of the strain: H2-k.

At least ten counts were recorded for this clone. The listed genes are named as in mouse. The CDR3 end falls 4 residues outside the read, so it is completed with the germline J gene. V is TRBV13-3 and J is TRBJ1-4; tentative D call: TRBD1 (6 bases). The CDR3 totals 16 residues. Germline V gives CDR1 NNHDY, CDR2 SYVADS. Trimming pared 4 bases from V and 1 base from J, leaving 14 bases between. CDR3 DNA (partial): TGTGCCAGCAGTTCCGGGACAAAGGATTCCAACGAA. Translated, it gives CASSSGTKDSNE. The entire CDR3 protein reads CASSSGTKDSNERLFF.

This clone was counted many times. Gene labels here are mouse ones. The read gets to within 4 residues of the CDR3 end, and the germline J gene fills in the rest. The rearrangement uses TRBV13-3 and TRBJ2-7; 9 nucleotides align to TRBD2. From germline, CDR1 is NNHDY and CDR2 SYVADS. The CDR3 has 14 residues. CDR3 sequence: CASSDGLGGYEQYF. The part of the CDR3 DNA that was read is TGTGCCAGCAGTGATGGTCTGGGGGGGTAT.

This clone appeared many times. TCRdb gives a protein that differs at residue 12 from what the DNA encodes, so the protein here is translated from the DNA. Each gene name is a mouse one. The read terminates 3 residues before the CDR3 end, so the remaining end is supplied by the germline J gene. J is TRBJ1-6 and V is TRBV1; 9 bases line up with TRBD1. TRBJ1-6 is an open reading frame whose function is uncertain. The CDR3 covers 15 residues. The junction had 4 bases not matched to a gene; V was cut back by 3 bases and J by 7 bases. The V gene's germline CDR1 is NSQYPW and CDR2 LRSPGD (reference sequence). CDR3 residues: CTCSARQGGNSPLYF. The sequenced part of the CDR3 DNA is TGCACCTGCAGTGCGAGACAGGGGGGAAATTCGCCC.

Comment on this clone: Gene names and germline refer to mouse. The DNA ends 4 residues before the CDR3 does, and the rest of the CDR3 is filled in from the germline J gene. The V gene is TRBV1, the J gene TRBJ2-4; D gene ambiguous. CDR1 is NSQYPW and CDR2 is LRSPGD in the germline V gene (reference sequence). Trimming stripped 0 bases from V and 0 bases from J, with 4 bases between. The CDR3 has 14 residues. The DNA read from the CDR3 is TGCACCTGCAGTGCAGACTCTAGTCAAAAC. Translated: CTCSADSSQN. From start to end, the CDR3 is CTCSADSSQNTLYF.

This clone was seen ten or more times. The genes are named according to mouse. The sequenced fragment ends 4 residues before the CDR3 boundary, so the rest is inferred from the germline J gene. J is TRBJ2-3 and V is TRBV13-3, with 10 bases aligning to TRBD2. The V segment lost 2 bases and the J segment 1 base; nucleotides outside the gene matches: 4. CDR1 and CDR2 from the germline V gene are NNHDY and SYVADS. The CDR3 has 16 residues. CDR3 loop: CASSDWGGAGAETLYF. CDR3 bases read: TGTGCCAGCAGTGACTGGGGGGGCGCGGGTGCAGAA.

This clone was observed a handful of times. Germline and genes here are mouse. The read comes to an end 4 residues before the CDR3 does, leaving the germline J gene to fill in the end. Other nucleotide sequences from this sample produce the same CDR3. This sequence joins TRBV19 and TRBJ2-1; a possible D gene is TRBD2 (5 bases). Per germline, CDR1 FNHDT and CDR2 SITEND (reference sequence). This CDR3 is built from 14 residues. The V end was cut by 2 bases, the J end by 0 bases, with 6 bases between. CDR3 loop: CASSIWGNYAEQFF. The sequenced CDR3 bases are TGTGCCAGCAGTATTTGGGGTAACTATGCT. Variable domain in full (rest from reference TRBV19 and TRBJ2-1): GGIITQTPKFLIGQEGQKLTLKCQQNFNHDTMYWYRQDSGKGLRLIYYSITENDLQKGDLSEGYDASREKKSSFSLTVTSAQKNEMAVFLCASSIWGNYAEQFFGPGTRLTVL.

With respect to this clone: The gene names here belong to mouse. From the germline J gene comes the end of the CDR3, since the read stops 4 residues before it. The V and J genes are TRBV1 and TRBJ2-3; 7 bases agree with TRBD2. CDR1 and CDR2 (germline): NSQYPW, LRSPGD (reference sequence). With V trimmed by 4 bases and J by 3 bases, 1 base remained unmatched. CDR3 length equals 13 residues. The CDR3 sequence: CTCSVLGAETLYF. The CDR3 DNA, read in part, is TGCACCTGCAGTGTACTGGGGGCAGAA.

This clone was counted many times. Gene labels here are mouse ones. CDR3 bases read: TGTGCCAGCAGTGATAGGGACATCCAAGAC. This codes for CASSDRDIQD. The full-length CDR3 reads as CASSDRDIQDTQYF. The chain carries TRBV13-3 and TRBJ2-5; tentative D call: TRBD1 (6 bases). The read finishes 4 residues shy of the CDR3 end, and the germline J gene is used to complete it. Trimming shortened V by 1 base and J by 2 bases, and 8 bases separated the two germline ends. CDR1 is NNHDY and CDR2 is SYVADS in the germline V gene. The CDR3 totals 14 residues.

Concerning this clone itself: Genes and germline are mouse. The observed sequence ends 4 residues before the CDR3 terminus, with the missing tail filled in from the germline J gene. The chain couples TRBV13-1 to TRBJ2-2; 8 nucleotides match TRBD2. Germline V CDR1 and CDR2: NSHNY, SYGAGN. V shed 0 bases and J 2 bases; nucleotides not matched to a gene: 0. This CDR3 is built from 15 residues. CDR3: CASSDDWGNTGQLYF. The DNA read from the CDR3 is TGTGCCAGCAGTGATGACTGGGGGAACACCGGG.

This clone has ten or more counts. Each gene name is a mouse one. Read sequence stops 4 residues before the CDR3 end, and the germline J gene provides the missing end. The chain uses TRBV13-1 and TRBJ2-7, with TRBD2 identical over 8 bases. The CDR3 loop spans 15 amino acids. The J segment lost 0 bases and the V segment lost 2 bases, leaving 4 bases of the junction unmatched. The germline gives CDR1 NSHNY, CDR2 SYGAGN. Partial CDR3 DNA: TGTGCCAGCAGTGAGCAGACTGGGGCCTCCTAT. This translates into CASSEQTGASY. The full CDR3 protein reads CASSEQTGASYEQYF.